A selection of T cell receptor beta chains follows, all from one sample in a study of control samples from healthy donors and cancer patients. The assay was immunoSEQ multiplex PCR, and TCRdb's table has in-frame clones only and misses some. The profile covers 170,000 or so clones, with around 95% appearing a single time and roughly 8.4% taken by the ten largest. The sequenced sample was blood. The receptors were sampled from a woman between 40 and 50 years old in good health. CDR3s include the opening cysteine and the closing phenylalanine or tryptophan. Fields, in order: D gene, clone size, J gene, V gene, CDR3 DNA, CDR3 protein. D genes are given only for firm matches. The size field is filled for only some rows; it gives once, few, many or a size class.

.,.,TRBJ1-1,TRBV12-3/TRBV12-4,TGTGCCAGCAGCTTGGGCAGCTACACTGAAGCTTTCTTT,CASSLGSYTEAFF
.,.,TRBJ1-2,TRBV30,TGTGCCTGGAGTCCAGGAGTAGCTAACTATGGCTACACCTTC,CAWSPGVANYGYTF
.,.,TRBJ1-1,TRBV6-4,TGTGCCAGCAATAAAGATGCAGGGGTGAACACTGAAGCTTTCTTT,CASNKDAGVNTEAFF
.,once,TRBJ1-1,TRBV6-2/TRBV6-3,TGTGCCAGCAGTTACGACCCGAACACTGAAGCTTTCTTT,CASSYDPNTEAFF
.,.,TRBJ2-2,TRBV27,TGTGCCAGCAGTGAGCAAGGGGACACCGGGGAGCTGTTTTTT,CASSEQGDTGELFF
.,.,TRBJ2-5,TRBV11-2,TGTGCCAGCAGCTTACTGGCGGGGGCCCCCCAAGAGACCCAGTACTTC,CASSLLAGAPQETQYF
TRBD2,.,TRBJ2-2,TRBV4-1,TGCGCCAGCAGCCAAGAAGGACTAGCGGGAGAGATCACCGGGGAGCTGTTTTTT,CASSQEGLAGEITGELFF
.,once,TRBJ1-2,TRBV6-6,TGTGCCAGCAGTTACGGCGGGGAGGCGAATGGCTACACCTTC,CASSYGGEANGYTF
.,.,TRBJ1-2,TRBV30,TGTGCCATGGGATATAGGGGTTATGGCTACACCTTC,CAMGYRGYGYTF
TRBD1,.,TRBJ2-7,TRBV18,TGTGCCAGCTCACCGAACCCGACAGGGAGCTCCTACGAGCAGTACTTC,CASSPNPTGSSYEQYF
.,once,TRBJ1-5,TRBV7-2,TGTGCCAGCAGCTTTAGGGGAAGAGGCAATCAGCCCCAGCATTTT,CASSFRGRGNQPQHF
.,.,TRBJ2-5,TRBV24-1,TGTGCCACCAGTGACGAGACAGACATACAAGAGACCCAGTACTTC,CATSDETDIQETQYF
.,once,TRBJ1-1,TRBV4-1,TGCGCCAGCAGCCAAGGACGGGGTGTGAACACTGAAGCTTTCTTT,CASSQGRGVNTEAFF
.,.,TRBJ1-1,TRBV5-4,TGTGCCAGCACCTACACCCAGGGTAACACTGAAGCTTTCTTT,CASTYTQGNTEAFF
.,.,TRBJ1-2,TRBV7-3,TGTGCCAGCAGCCCCCAGGGAAACTATGGCTACACCTTC,CASSPQGNYGYTF
.,once,TRBJ1-1,TRBV12-3/TRBV12-4,TGTGCCAGCAGTTTAGCTGGGTACACTGAAGCTTTCTTT,CASSLAGYTEAFF
.,.,TRBJ1-6,TRBV7-2,TGTGCCAGCAGCCTCCGGACACCGGGGACGAATTCACCCCTCCACTTT,CASSLRTPGTNSPLHF
.,few,TRBJ1-5,TRBV13,TGTGCCAGCAGCTTAGGTAGGGGTCAGCCCCAGCATTTT,CASSLGRGQPQHF
.,.,TRBJ1-5,TRBV4-2,TGTGCCAGCAGCCAAGTAAGCCGGGGAGTCGGCAATCAGCCCCAGCATTTT,CASSQVSRGVGNQPQHF
.,.,TRBJ1-1,TRBV7-2,TGTGCCAGCAGCTTAGCGGCAGGGGTGAACACTGAAGCTTTCTTT,CASSLAAGVNTEAFF
.,.,TRBJ1-1,TRBV10-3,TGTGCCATCAGTGAGTCGAGGAGGGACACTGAAGCTTTCTTT,CAISESRRDTEAFF
.,.,TRBJ1-5,TRBV21-1,TGTGCCAGCAACACAAAAACGGGACAGGGACTGTGTCAGCCCCAGCATTTT,CASNTKTGQGLCQPQHF
.,.,TRBJ1-5,TRBV30,TGTGCCTTGGACTTTGGGGGAGCTCAGCCCCAGCATTTT,CALDFGGAQPQHF
.,.,TRBJ1-2,TRBV4-3,TGCGCCAGCAGCCAAGTTGTGATAAACTATGGCTACACCTTC,CASSQVVINYGYTF
.,.,TRBJ1-6,TRBV6-6,TGTGCCAGCAGTTCCTTAACACGTAATTCACCCCTCCACTTT,CASSSLTRNSPLHF
TRBD1,.,TRBJ1-1,TRBV4-3,TGCGCCAGCAGCCAAGATTTATTCCAGGGGGTTCGCACTGAAGCTTTCTTT,CASSQDLFQGVRTEAFF
TRBD2,.,TRBJ2-7,TRBV7-2,TGTGCCAGCAGCTTGCGACGGGAGGCCCACGAGCAGTACTTC,CASSLRREAHEQYF
.,.,TRBJ1-5,TRBV6-1,TGTGCCAGCAGTGAGAAAGGGGGATATCAGCCCCAGCATTTT,CASSEKGGYQPQHF
.,.,TRBJ1-2,TRBV7-9,TGTGCCAGCAACTTCGGTCCTCCATCGGCCCTAAACTATGGCTACACCTTC,CASNFGPPSALNYGYTF
.,.,TRBJ2-2,TRBV12-3/TRBV12-4,TGTGCCAGCAGTCCTTACACCGGGGAGCTGTTTTTT,CASSPYTGELFF
.,.,TRBJ1-5,TRBV10-3,TGTGCCATCAGTGAGTTGGGAGCAGGTCAGCCCCAGCATTTT,CAISELGAGQPQHF
.,.,TRBJ1-5,TRBV4-3,TGCGCCAGCAGCCAAGATTATCGGAACCAGCCCCAGCATTTT,CASSQDYRNQPQHF
.,.,TRBJ1-3,TRBV2,TGTGCCAGCAGTGAATTGTCGGGCTCTGGAAACACCATATATTTT,CASSELSGSGNTIYF
.,.,TRBJ1-1,TRBV7-2,TGTGCCAGCAGCGCCCACAGGGAGAGCACTGAAGCTTTCTTT,CASSAHRESTEAFF
TRBD1,.,TRBJ1-3,TRBV5-6,TGTGCCAGCACCGGGACAGGGCGAGGAAACACCATATATTTT,CASTGTGRGNTIYF
.,.,TRBJ1-2,TRBV7-2,TGTGCCAGCAGCTTAGAGGCAGGGGACTACACCTTC,CASSLEAGDYTF